This TCR beta chain originates from a study of cytomegalovirus exposure and HLA in healthy donors. Study-wide context: From HLA-typed donors, an early data release held approximately 85 million unique TCRs.

The CDR3 contains 15 residues. The germline V gene encodes CDR1 SGHVS and CDR2 FQNEAQ. The V and J ends lost 4 bases and 7 bases respectively, with 17 bases between them. Researchers ran the PCR with 60 Vbeta and 13 Jbeta primers. Profiling relied on immunoSEQ multiplex PCR, and the TCRdb table lists in-frame clones only, not all of them. The sample has about 190,000 clones; over 60% are singletons. Overall study findings and caveats: Per a prior analysis, the majority of TCR beta V segments were productive roughly 90% or roughly 30% of the time. In a later analysis, a missense DCLRE1C variant was linked to TCR beta V- and J-gene trimming. TCR beta chains numbering under 200 were designated cytomegalovirus-associated.

A word on this clone: The antigen remains undetermined.

Sequenced input: PBMCs. The receptor was isolated from a woman aged 30 to 39 in good health and CMV-seropositive. The V call is TRBV7-8, the J call TRBJ2-1; perhaps TRBD2 as D (6 bases). CDR3 DNA: TGTGCCAGCAGCTGGGGAGGTTCCCGCGGTAATGAGCAGTTCTTC. Encoded protein: CASSWGGSRGNEQFF. The full variable domain, in which reference TRBV7-8 and TRBJ2-1 provide the parts outside the CDR3, is GAGVSQSPRYKVAKRGQDVALRCDPISGHVSLFWYQQALGQGPEFLTYFQNEAQLDKSGLPSDRFFAERPEGSVSTLKIQRTQQEDSAVYLCASSWGGSRGNEQFFGPGTRLTVL.